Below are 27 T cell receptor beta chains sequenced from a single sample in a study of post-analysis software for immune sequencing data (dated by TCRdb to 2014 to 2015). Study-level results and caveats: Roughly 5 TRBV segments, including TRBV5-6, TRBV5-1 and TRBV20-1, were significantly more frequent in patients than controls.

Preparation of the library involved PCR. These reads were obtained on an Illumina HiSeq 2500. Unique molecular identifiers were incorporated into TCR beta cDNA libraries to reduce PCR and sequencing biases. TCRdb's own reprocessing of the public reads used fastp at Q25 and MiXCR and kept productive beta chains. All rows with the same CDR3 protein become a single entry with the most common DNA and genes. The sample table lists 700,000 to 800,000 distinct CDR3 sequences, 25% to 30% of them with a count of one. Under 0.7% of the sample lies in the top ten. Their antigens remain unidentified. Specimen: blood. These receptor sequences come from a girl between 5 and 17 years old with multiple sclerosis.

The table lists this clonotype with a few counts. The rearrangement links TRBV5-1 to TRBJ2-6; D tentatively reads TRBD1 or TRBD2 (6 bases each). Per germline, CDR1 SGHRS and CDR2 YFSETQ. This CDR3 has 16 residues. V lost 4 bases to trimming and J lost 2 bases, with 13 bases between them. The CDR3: CASSVRGGPGANVLTF. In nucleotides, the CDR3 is TGCGCCAGCAGCGTGCGAGGGGGGCCTGGGGCCAACGTCCTGACTTTC.

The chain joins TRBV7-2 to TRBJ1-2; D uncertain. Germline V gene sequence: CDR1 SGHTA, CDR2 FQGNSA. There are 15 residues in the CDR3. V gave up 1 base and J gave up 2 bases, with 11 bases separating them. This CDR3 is CASSLDYRTNYGYTF. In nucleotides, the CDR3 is TGTGCCAGCAGCTTAGATTACAGAACCAACTATGGCTACACCTTC.

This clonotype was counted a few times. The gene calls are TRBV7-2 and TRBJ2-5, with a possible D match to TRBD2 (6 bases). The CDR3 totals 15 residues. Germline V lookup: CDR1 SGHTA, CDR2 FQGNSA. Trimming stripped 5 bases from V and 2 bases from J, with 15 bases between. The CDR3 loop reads CASSGVAASQETQYF. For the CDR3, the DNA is TGTGCCAGCAGCGGGGTAGCGGCCTCTCAAGAGACCCAGTACTTC.

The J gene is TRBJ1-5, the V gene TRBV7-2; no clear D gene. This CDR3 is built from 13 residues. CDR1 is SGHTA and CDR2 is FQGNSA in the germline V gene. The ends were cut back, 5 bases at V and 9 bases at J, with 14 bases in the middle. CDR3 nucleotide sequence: TGTGCCAGCAGCCCTGACCGACATCGGCCCCAGCATTTT. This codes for CASSPDRHRPQHF.

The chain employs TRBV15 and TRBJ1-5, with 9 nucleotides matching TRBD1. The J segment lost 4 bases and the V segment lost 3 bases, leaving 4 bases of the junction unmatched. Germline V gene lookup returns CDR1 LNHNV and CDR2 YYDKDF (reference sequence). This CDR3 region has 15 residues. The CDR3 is CATSSPGTGNQPQHF. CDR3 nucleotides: TGTGCCACCAGCAGTCCCGGGACAGGGAATCAGCCCCAGCATTTT.

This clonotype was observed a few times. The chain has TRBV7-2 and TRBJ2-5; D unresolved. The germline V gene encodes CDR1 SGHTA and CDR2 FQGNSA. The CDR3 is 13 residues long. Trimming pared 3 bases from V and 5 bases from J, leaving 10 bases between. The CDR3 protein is CASSLTFRETQYF. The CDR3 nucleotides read TGTGCCAGCAGCTTGACGTTCCGGGAGACCCAGTACTTC.

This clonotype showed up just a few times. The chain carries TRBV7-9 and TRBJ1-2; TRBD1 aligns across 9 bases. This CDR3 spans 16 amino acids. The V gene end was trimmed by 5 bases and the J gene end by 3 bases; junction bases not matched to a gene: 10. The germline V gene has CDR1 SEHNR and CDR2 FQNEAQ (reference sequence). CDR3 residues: CASSPSLGQGHYGYTF. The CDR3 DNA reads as TGTGCCAGCAGCCCCTCACTTGGACAGGGGCACTATGGCTACACCTTC.

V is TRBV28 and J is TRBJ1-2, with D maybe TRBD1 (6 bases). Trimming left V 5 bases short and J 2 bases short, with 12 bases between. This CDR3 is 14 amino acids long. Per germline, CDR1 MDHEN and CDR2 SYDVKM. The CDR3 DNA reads TGTGCCAGCAGTCGACAGGCCCCAAACTATGGCTACACCTTC. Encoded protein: CASSRQAPNYGYTF.

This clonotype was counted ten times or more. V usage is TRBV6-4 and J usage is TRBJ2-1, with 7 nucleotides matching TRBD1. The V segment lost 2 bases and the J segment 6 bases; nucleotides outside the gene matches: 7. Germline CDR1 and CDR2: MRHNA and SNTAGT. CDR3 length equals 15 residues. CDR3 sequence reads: CASSDRAGGVNEQFF. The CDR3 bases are TGTGCCAGCAGTGACAGGGCAGGGGGAGTCAATGAGCAGTTCTTC.

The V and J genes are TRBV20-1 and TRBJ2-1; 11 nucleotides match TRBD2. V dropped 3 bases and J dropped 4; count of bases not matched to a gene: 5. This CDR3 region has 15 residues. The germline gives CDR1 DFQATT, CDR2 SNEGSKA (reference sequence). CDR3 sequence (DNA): TGCAGTGCTAGGAAGACTAGCGGGGATTACAATGAGCAGTTCTTC. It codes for CSARKTSGDYNEQFF.

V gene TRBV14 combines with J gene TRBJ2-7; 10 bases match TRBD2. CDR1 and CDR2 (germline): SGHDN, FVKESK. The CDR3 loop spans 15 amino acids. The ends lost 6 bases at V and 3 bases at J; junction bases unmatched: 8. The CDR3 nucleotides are TGTGCCAGCAGTCTTAGCGGGAGGCCGTACTACGAGCAGTACTTC. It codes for CASSLSGRPYYEQYF.

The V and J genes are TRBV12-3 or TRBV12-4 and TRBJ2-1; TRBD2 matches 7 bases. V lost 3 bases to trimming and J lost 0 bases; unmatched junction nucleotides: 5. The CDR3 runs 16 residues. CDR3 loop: CASSFRGGSSYNEQFF. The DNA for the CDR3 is TGTGCCAGCAGTTTTCGAGGCGGGAGCTCCTACAATGAGCAGTTCTTC.

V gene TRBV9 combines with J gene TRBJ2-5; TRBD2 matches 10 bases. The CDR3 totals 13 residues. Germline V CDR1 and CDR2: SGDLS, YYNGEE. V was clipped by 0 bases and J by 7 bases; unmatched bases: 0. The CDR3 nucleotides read TGTGCCAGCAGCGTAGGGACTAGCGGGACCCAGTACTTC. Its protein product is CASSVGTSGTQYF.

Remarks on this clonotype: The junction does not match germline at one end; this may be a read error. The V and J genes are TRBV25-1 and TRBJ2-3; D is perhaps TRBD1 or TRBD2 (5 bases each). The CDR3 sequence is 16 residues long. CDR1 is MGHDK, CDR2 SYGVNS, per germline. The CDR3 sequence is CASGESRQGGTDTQYF. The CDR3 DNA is TGTGCCAGCGGTGAATCACGGCAGGGAGGCACAGATACGCAGTATTTT.

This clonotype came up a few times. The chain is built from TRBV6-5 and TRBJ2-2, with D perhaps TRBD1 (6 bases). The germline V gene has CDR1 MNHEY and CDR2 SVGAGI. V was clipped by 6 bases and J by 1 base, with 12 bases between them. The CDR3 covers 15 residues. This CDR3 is CASRSQGLNTGELFF. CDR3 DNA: TGTGCCAGCAGGTCACAGGGCTTGAACACCGGGGAGCTGTTTTTT.

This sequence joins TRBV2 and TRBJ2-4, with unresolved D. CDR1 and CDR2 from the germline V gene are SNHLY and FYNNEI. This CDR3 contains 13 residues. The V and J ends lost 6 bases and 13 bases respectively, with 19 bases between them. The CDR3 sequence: CASRGRVVLEQYF. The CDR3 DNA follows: TGTGCCAGCAGAGGACGGGTGGTATTGGAGCAGTACTTC. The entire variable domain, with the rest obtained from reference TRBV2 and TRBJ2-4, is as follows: EPEVTQTPSHQVTQMGQEVILRCVPISNHLYFYWYRQILGQKVEFLVSFYNNEISEKSEIFDDQFSVERPDGSNFTLKIRSTKLEDSAMYFCASRGRVVLEQYFGAGTRLSVL.

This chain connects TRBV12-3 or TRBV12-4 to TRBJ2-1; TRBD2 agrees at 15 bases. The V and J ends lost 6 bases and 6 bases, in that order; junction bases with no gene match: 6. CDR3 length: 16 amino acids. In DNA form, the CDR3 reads TGTGCCAGCAGCCCCCGGGGACTAGCGGGAGGCAATGAGCAGTTCTTC. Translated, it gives CASSPRGLAGGNEQFF.

The CDR3 loop is CASRKTKQGFQPQHF. The CDR3 DNA sequence: TGTGCCAGCAGGAAAACTAAGCAGGGTTTTCAGCCCCAGCATTTT. The gene calls are TRBV6-5 and TRBJ1-5; D might be TRBD1 (5 bases). Germline CDR1 reads MNHEY; CDR2 reads SVGAGI. V was trimmed by 6 bases and J by 6 bases, leaving 18 bases between them. This CDR3 has 15 amino acids.

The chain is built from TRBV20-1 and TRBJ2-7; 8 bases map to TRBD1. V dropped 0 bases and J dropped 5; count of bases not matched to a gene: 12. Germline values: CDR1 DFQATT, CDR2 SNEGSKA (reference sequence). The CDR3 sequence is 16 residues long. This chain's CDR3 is CSARDGTSDRAHEQYF. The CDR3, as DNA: TGCAGTGCTAGAGATGGAACTTCGGACAGGGCCCACGAGCAGTACTTC.

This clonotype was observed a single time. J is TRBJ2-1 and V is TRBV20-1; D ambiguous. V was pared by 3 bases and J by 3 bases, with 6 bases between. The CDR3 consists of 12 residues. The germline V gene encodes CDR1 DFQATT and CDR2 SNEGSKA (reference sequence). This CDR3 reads CSASLSYNEQFF. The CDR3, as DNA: TGCAGTGCTAGTTTGAGCTACAATGAGCAGTTCTTC.

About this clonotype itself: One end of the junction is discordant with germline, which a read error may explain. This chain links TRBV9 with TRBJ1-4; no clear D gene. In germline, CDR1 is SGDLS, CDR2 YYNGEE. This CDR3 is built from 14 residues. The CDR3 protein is CASSVSPTNEKRFF. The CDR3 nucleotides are TGTGCCAGCAGCGTTTCCCCAACTAATGAAAAACGGTTTTTT.

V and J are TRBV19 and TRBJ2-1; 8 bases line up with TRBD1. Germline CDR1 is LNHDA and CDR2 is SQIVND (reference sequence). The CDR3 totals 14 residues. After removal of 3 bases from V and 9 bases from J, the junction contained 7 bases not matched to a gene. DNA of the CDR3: TGTGCCAGTAGTATCCCGGACAGGGCGGCTGAGCAGTTCTTC. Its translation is CASSIPDRAAEQFF. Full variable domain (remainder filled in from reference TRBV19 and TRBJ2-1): DGGITQSPKYLFRKEGQNVTLSCEQNLNHDAMYWYRQDPGQGLRLIYYSQIVNDFQKGDIAEGYSVSREKKESFPLTVTSAQKNPTAFYLCASSIPDRAAEQFFGPGTRLTVL.

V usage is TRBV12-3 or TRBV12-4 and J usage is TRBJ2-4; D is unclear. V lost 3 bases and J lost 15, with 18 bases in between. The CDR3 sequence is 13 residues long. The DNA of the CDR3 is TGTGCCAGCAGTTTTGTAGAAGGCTACGAGCGGTACTTC. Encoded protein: CASSFVEGYERYF.

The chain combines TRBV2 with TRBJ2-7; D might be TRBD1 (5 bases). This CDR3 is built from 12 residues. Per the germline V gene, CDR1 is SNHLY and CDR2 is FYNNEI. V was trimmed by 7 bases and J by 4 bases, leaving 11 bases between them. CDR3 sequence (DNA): TGTGCCAGCATAGGGGCAGCATACGAGCAGTACTTC. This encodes CASIGAAYEQYF.

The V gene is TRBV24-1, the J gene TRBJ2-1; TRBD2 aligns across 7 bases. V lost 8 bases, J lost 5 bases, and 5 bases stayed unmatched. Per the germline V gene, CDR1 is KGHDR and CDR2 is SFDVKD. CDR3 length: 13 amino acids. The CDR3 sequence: CATTAGVHNEQFF. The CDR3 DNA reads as TGTGCCACCACGGCGGGAGTCCACAATGAGCAGTTCTTC.

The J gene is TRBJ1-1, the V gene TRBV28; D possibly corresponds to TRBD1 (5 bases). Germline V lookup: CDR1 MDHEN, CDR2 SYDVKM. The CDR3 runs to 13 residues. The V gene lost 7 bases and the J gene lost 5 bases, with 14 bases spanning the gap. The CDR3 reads CASKPGGRTEAFF. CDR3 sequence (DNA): TGTGCCAGCAAACCCGGGGGTCGGACTGAAGCTTTCTTT.

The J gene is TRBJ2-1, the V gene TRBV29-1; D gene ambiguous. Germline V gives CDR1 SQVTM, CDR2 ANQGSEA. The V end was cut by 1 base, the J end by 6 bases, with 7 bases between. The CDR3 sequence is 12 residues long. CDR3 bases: TGCAGCGTTGAAGTGTGGAGCAATGAGCAGTTCTTC. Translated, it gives CSVEVWSNEQFF.